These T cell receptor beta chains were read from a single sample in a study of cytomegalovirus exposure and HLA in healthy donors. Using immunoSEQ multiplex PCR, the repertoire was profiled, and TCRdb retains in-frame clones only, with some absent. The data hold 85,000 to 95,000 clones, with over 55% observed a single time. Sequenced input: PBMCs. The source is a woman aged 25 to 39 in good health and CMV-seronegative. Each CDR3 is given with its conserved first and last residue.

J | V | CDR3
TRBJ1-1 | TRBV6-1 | CASSGGTGPGTEAFF
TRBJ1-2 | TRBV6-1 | CASSEGGHPYGYTF
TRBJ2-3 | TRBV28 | CASSLPQRADTQYF
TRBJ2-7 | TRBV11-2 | CASSLGGGAAFEQYF
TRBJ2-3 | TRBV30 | CAWGQSDTQYF
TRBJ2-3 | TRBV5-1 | CASSPGRGGADTQYF
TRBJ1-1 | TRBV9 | CASSVVGGLNTEAFF
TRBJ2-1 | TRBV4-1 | CASSPELLPDEQFF
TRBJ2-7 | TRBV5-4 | CASNPPGSEQYF
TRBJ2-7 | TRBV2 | CASSESRQGKYF
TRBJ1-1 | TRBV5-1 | CASSLQGTNTEAFF
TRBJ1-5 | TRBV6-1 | CASSGATGSSQPQHF
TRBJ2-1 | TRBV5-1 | CASTRTSGGAPEQFF
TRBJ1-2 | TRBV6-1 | CASNQGYGYTF
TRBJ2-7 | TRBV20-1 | CSAGSGSEQYF
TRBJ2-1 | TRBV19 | CASRPGQTYNEQFF
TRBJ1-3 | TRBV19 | CASSFDRSSGNTIYF
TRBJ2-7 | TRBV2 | CASSTRYYEQYF